The sequence of this T cell receptor beta chain was determined in a study of T cell responses to AZD1222 COVID-19 vaccine. Study details: Second-dose timings of about 4 or about 12 weeks were pooled.

Profiling relied on immunoSEQ multiplex PCR, and the TCRdb table lists in-frame clones only, not all of them. The data show 95,000 to 120,000 clones, with 70% to 90% seen just once and 3% to 4% held by the top ten. Source: peripheral blood, taken on day 0 of AZD1222 vaccination. This clonotype was sampled from an adult in good health.

The CDR3 spells CASSKVGSPRETQYF. Here the CDR3 DNA reads TGTGCCAGCAGCAAAGTGGGTAGCCCTAGGGAGACCCAGTACTTC. The chain has TRBV21-1 and TRBJ2-5; the table gives TRBD2 as D, unverified against the DNA. TRBV21-1 is listed as a pseudogene. This CDR3 region has 15 residues.